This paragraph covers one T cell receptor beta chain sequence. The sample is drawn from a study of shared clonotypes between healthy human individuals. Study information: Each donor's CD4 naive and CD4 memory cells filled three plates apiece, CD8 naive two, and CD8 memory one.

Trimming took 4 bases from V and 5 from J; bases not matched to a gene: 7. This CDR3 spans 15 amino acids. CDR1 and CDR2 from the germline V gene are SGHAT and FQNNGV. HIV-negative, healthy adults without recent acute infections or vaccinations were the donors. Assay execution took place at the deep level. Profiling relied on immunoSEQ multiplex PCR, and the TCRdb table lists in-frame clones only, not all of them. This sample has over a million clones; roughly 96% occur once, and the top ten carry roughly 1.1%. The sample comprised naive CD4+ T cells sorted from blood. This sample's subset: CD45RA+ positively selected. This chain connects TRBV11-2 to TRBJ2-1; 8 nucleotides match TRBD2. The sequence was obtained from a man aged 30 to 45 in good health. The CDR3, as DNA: TGTGCCAGCAGCTCAACAGCGGGAGCCGACAATGAGCAGTTCTTC. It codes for CASSSTAGADNEQFF.